Listed here are 10 T cell receptor beta chains from one sample, sequenced in a study of a mutant IDH1 vaccine in newly diagnosed glioma. Time point described: week 35, safety follow-up. Every single dose of the vaccine, 300 ug of mutant IDH1 20-mer peptide, came with topical imiquimod. Profiled with immunoSEQ multiplex PCR; TCRdb holds only in-frame clones, not every one. The sample has 40,000 to 45,000 clones, under 90% seen once. Antigen specificity for these receptors is unknown. The sample consisted of PBMCs, taken from a glioma patient whose treatment included an IDH1 peptide vaccine. These receptors originate from a woman aged 40-49 years with glioma. Some clones in this sample may be carry-over from other donors' samples.

The chain links TRBV10-3 to TRBJ2-7; a weak D match, TRBD2 (5 bases). In germline, CDR1 is ENHRY, CDR2 SYGVKD. The V gene lost 6 bases and the J gene lost 5 bases, with 11 bases spanning the gap. The CDR3 is 12 residues long. As DNA, the CDR3 is TGTGCCATCAGCCCAGAGGAGGACGAGCAGTACTTC. This gives the protein CAISPEEDEQYF.

The table lists this clone with a few counts. The J gene is TRBJ2-7, the V gene TRBV5-4, with 13 bases that match TRBD2. The germline V gene encodes CDR1 SGHNT and CDR2 YYREEE (reference sequence). V was clipped by 2 bases and J by 2 bases; unmatched bases: 7. The CDR3 length is 17 residues. The DNA of the CDR3 is TGTGCCAGCAGCTTCGGGACTAGCGGGGAAATAGCCTACGAGCAGTACTTC. The encoded protein is CASSFGTSGEIAYEQYF.

The DNA of the CDR3 is TGTGCCAGCTCACCTTCTGTAACGGCTCCGCGGAACACCATATATTTT. This translates into CASSPSVTAPRNTIYF. This rearrangement joins TRBV18 to TRBJ1-3, with no clear D. The germline V gene encodes CDR1 KGHSH and CDR2 LQKENI. The CDR3 consists of 16 residues. Trimming pared 3 bases from V and 7 bases from J, leaving 19 bases between.

The chain employs TRBV11-2 and TRBJ2-7; D may be TRBD2 (5 bases). V lost 7 bases, J lost 6 bases, and 22 bases lay in between. The CDR3 covers 15 residues. Germline V gives CDR1 SGHAT, CDR2 FQNNGV. The CDR3 region has the DNA TGTGCCAGCACCCCCGGACGGGCGTATGAGGGCGAGCAGTACTTC. Encoded protein: CASTPGRAYEGEQYF.

The gene calls are TRBV7-2 and TRBJ2-2; D remains ambiguous. The CDR3 is 14 amino acids. V dropped 1 base and J dropped 2 bases, with 5 bases sitting between them. The germline V gene encodes CDR1 SGHTA and CDR2 FQGNSA. The DNA for the CDR3 is TGTGCCAGCAGCTTAGACCCTAACACCGGGGAGCTGTTTTTT. This sequence encodes CASSLDPNTGELFF.

This clone turned up a few times. The CDR3 DNA is TGTGCCAGCACGAGGGGGCCCGAGGACTACGAGCAGTACTTC. Amino acid sequence: CASTRGPEDYEQYF. The V gene is TRBV6-6, the J gene TRBJ2-7; TRBD1 matches 7 bases. V trimming: 7 bases; J trimming: 3 bases; junction bases outside the gene matches: 9. This CDR3 is 14 amino acids long. Germline V CDR1 and CDR2: MNHNY, SVGAGI (reference sequence).

This clone was seen a single time. This chain links TRBV27 with TRBJ2-1; D is tentatively TRBD1 or TRBD2 (5 bases each). The length of the CDR3 is 14 residues. V shed 11 bases and J shed 4 bases, with 18 bases lying between them. CDR1 and CDR2 from the germline V gene are MNHEY and SMNVEV (reference sequence). Here the CDR3 reads CASRQGDRYNEQFF. Here the CDR3 DNA reads TGTGCCTCCCGCCAAGGGGACCGGTACAATGAGCAGTTCTTC.

V is TRBV7-8 and J is TRBJ1-2; possibly TRBD1 for D (5 bases). Trimming shortened V by 8 bases and J by 6 bases, and 16 bases separated the two germline ends. The CDR3 covers 13 residues. CDR1 and CDR2 (germline): SGHVS, FQNEAQ. The CDR3: CASAHRGADGYTF. The CDR3 bases are TGTGCCAGCGCCCACCGGGGCGCGGATGGCTACACCTTC. The whole variable domain, filled in from reference TRBV7-8 and TRBJ1-2, reads GAGVSQSPRYKVAKRGQDVALRCDPISGHVSLFWYQQALGQGPEFLTYFQNEAQLDKSGLPSDRFFAERPEGSVSTLKIQRTQQEDSAVYLCASAHRGADGYTFGSGTRLTVV.

This chain links TRBV6-1 with TRBJ1-4; D is possibly TRBD1 (5 bases). V was cut by 9 bases and J by 8 bases, with 19 bases left in between. Germline CDR1 MNHNS, CDR2 SASEGT. The length of the CDR3 is 14 residues. This CDR3 reads CASIEETSGEKLFF. The CDR3, as DNA: TGTGCCAGTATCGAAGAGACGTCAGGGGAAAAACTGTTTTTT.

The chain is built from TRBV7-9 and TRBJ1-1, with D unresolved. The CDR3 is 14 residues long. CDR1 and CDR2 (germline): SEHNR, FQNEAQ (reference sequence). Trimming took off 1 base at V and 2 bases at J, with 8 bases between the two ends. The CDR3 here is CASSLGQVNTEAFF. In DNA form, the CDR3 reads TGTGCCAGCAGCTTAGGGCAGGTAAACACTGAAGCTTTCTTT. The whole variable domain, remainder taken from reference TRBV7-9 and TRBJ1-1, is DTGVSQNPRHKITKRGQNVTFRCDPISEHNRLYWYRQTLGQGPEFLTYFQNEAQLEKSRLLSDRFSAERPKGSFSTLEIQRTEQGDSAMYLCASSLGQVNTEAFFGQGTRLTVV.